This T cell receptor (beta chain) emerged from a study of cytomegalovirus exposure and HLA in healthy donors. For the study at large: Earlier sequencing of about 179 million T cells yielded 95 million to 120 million unique TCR beta sequences. General study findings and limits: Beyond CMV serostatus, there was no information to go on about immune exposure.

Use of 60 Vbeta and 13 Jbeta primers characterized the PCR. Measured with immunoSEQ multiplex PCR; TCRdb has only the in-frame clones, and not every one. This table holds 85,000 to 100,000 clones, 70% to 80% found once. This CDR3 is built from 13 residues. V lost 6 bases and J lost 1; bases outside the gene matches: 4. Germline CDR1 and CDR2: SGHDT and YYEEEE. A remark on this clone: The antigen remains undetermined.

The source of this sequence is a man between 60 and 70 years old in good health and CMV-seropositive. Material for sequencing was PBMCs. This chain links TRBV5-6 with TRBJ2-7, with 7 bases fitting TRBD1. The CDR3 region has the DNA TGTGCCAGCACCCGGGGACAGTCCTACGAGCAGTACTTC. Protein: CASTRGQSYEQYF.